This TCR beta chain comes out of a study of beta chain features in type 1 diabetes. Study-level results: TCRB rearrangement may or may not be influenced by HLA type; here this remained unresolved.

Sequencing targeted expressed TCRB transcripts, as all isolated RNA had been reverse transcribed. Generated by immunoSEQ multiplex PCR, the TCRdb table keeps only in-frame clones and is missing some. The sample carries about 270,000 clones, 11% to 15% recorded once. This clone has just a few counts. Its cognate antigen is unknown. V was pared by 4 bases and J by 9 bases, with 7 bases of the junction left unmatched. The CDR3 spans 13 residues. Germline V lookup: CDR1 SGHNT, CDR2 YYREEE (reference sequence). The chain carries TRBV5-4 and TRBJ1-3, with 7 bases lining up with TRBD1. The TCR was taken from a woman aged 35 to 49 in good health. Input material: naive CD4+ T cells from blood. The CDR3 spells CASSLGGGLTIYF. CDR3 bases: TGTGCCAGCAGCCTGGGAGGGGGCCTCACCATATATTTT.